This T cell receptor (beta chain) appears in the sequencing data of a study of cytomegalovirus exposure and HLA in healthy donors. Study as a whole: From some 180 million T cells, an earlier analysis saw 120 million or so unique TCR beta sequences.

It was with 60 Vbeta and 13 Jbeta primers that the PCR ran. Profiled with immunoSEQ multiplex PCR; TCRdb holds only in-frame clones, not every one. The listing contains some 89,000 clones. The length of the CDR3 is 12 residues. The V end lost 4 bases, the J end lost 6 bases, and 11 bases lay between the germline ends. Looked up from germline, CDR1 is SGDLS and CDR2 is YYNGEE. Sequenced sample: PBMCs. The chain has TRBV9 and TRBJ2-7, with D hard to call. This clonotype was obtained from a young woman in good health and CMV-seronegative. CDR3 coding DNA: TGTGCCAGCAGCTTATCCCTTTCCGAGCAGTACTTC. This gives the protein CASSLSLSEQYF.